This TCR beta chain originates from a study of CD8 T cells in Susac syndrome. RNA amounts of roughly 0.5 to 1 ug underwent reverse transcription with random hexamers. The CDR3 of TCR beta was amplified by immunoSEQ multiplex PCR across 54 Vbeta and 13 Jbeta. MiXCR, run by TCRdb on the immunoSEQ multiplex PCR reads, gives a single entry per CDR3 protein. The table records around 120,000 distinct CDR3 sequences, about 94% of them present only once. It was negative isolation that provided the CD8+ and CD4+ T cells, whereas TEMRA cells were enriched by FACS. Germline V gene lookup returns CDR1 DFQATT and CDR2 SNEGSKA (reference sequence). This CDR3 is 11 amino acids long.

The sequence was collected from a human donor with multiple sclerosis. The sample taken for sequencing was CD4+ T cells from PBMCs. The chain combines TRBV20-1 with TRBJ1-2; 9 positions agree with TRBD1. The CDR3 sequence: CCWTGAFGYTF. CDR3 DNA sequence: TGCTGTTGGACAGGGGCTTTTGGCTACACCTTC.